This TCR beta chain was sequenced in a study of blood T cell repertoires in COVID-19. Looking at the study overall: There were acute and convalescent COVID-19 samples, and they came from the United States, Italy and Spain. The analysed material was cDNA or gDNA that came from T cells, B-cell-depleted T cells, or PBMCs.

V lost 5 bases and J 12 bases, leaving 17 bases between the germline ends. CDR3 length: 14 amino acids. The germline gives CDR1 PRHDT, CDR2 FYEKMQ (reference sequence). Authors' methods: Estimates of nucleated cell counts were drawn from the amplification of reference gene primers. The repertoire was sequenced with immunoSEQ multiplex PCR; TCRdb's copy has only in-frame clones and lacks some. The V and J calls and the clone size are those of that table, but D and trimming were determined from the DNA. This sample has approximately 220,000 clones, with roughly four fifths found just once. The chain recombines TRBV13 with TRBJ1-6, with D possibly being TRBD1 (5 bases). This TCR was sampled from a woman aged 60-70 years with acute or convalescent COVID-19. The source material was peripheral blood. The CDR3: CASSQGRLRGPLHF. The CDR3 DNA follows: TGTGCCAGCAGCCAAGGACGCCTAAGGGGACCCCTCCACTTT. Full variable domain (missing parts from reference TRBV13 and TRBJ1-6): AAGVIQSPRHLIKEKRETATLKCYPIPRHDTVYWYQQGPGQDPQFLISFYEKMQSDKGSIPDRFSAQQFSDYHSELNMSSLELGDSALYFCASSQGRLRGPLHFGNGTRLTVT.